This T cell receptor beta chain was documented in a study of cytomegalovirus exposure and HLA in healthy donors. Across the whole study: In an early release, HLA-typed donors contributed tens of millions of unique TCR sequences.

About this clone itself: The antigen is unknown.

Researchers ran the PCR with 60 Vbeta and 13 Jbeta primers. Per the authors' pipeline: An analysis performed later counted about 80 million unique TCR beta chains (roughly 9.9 million of them shared). Profiled with immunoSEQ multiplex PCR; TCRdb holds only in-frame clones, not every one. The V and J calls and clone size come from that table; D and trimming were worked out from the DNA. The repertoire holds some 160,000 clones, with approximately 81% as singletons. Findings and limits, study-wide: Links to common viral pathogens appeared, in a later analysis, for several of the most significant clusters.

This CDR3 comprises 13 residues. Deletions cut 3 bases from V and 7 bases from J, with 12 bases between. Germline lookup yields CDR1 SGHTA and CDR2 FQGNSA. The chain couples TRBV7-2 to TRBJ1-2; maybe TRBD1 (6 bases). This sequence was found in a man aged 25-45 years in good health and CMV-seropositive. Material: PBMCs. In nucleotides, the CDR3 is TGTGCCAGCAGCTTCAGGGGTTTTGGTGGCTACACCTTC. This gives the protein CASSFRGFGGYTF.